The 19 T cell receptor beta chains listed next were all sequenced from one sample in a study of blood T cell repertoires in COVID-19. Generated by immunoSEQ multiplex PCR, the TCRdb table keeps only in-frame clones and is missing some. The sample comprises around 180,000 clones, about 81% of which are singletons, and 12% rests with the top ten. The sequenced material came from peripheral blood. Source of these receptors: an elderly woman with COVID-19, enrolled during active disease.

The chain has TRBV7-6 and TRBJ1-1; D is unclear. The CDR3 runs 14 residues. The germline gives CDR1 SGHVS, CDR2 FNYEAQ. Trimming took 0 bases from V and 3 from J, leaving 8 bases between them. DNA of the CDR3: TGTGCCAGCAGCTTAGCGATAGAGGACACTGAAGCTTTCTTT. Encoded protein: CASSLAIEDTEAFF.

This clone occurred many times. This chain uses TRBV5-4 with TRBJ1-1; 8 bases map to TRBD1. Germline CDR1 is SGHNT and CDR2 is YYREEE (reference sequence). V was clipped by 3 bases and J by 7 bases; unmatched bases: 11. The CDR3 runs to 15 residues. The CDR3 nucleotides read TGTGCCAGCAGCTCCCATGTCACAGGGGGGGATGAAGCTTTCTTT. Translating it yields CASSSHVTGGDEAFF.

The chain has TRBV19 and TRBJ2-6; TRBD2 matches 8 bases. The V and J ends lost 0 bases and 5 bases, in that order; junction bases with no gene match: 6. This CDR3 has 17 amino acids. The V gene's germline CDR1 is LNHDA and CDR2 SQIVND (reference sequence). The CDR3 region has the DNA TGTGCCAGTAGTATAGATCATCGGGGGGGTAGGGCCAACGTCCTGACTTTC. Protein sequence: CASSIDHRGGRANVLTF.

The J gene is TRBJ2-1, the V gene TRBV19, with 8 bases that match TRBD1. The CDR3 contains 15 residues. V was clipped by 7 bases and J by 8 bases; unmatched bases: 13. Looked up from germline, CDR1 is LNHDA and CDR2 is SQIVND (reference sequence). The CDR3 loop reads CASTLQGQGLHEQFF. The CDR3 nucleotides are TGTGCCAGTACCCTCCAAGGACAGGGTCTCCATGAGCAGTTCTTC. Variable domain in full (rest from reference TRBV19 and TRBJ2-1): DGGITQSPKYLFRKEGQNVTLSCEQNLNHDAMYWYRQDPGQGLRLIYYSQIVNDFQKGDIAEGYSVSREKKESFPLTVTSAQKNPTAFYLCASTLQGQGLHEQFFGPGTRLTVL.

The rearrangement joins TRBV28 to TRBJ1-4, with 7 bases aligning to TRBD1. This CDR3 region has 14 residues. Germline lookup yields CDR1 MDHEN and CDR2 SYDVKM. The trim removed 5 bases at V and 8 bases at J, leaving 8 bases unmatched. The CDR3 coding sequence is TGTGCCAGCAGTGCCAGGGGGTCGGGGGAAAAACTGTTTTTT. Protein sequence: CASSARGSGEKLFF.

V and J are TRBV7-9 and TRBJ2-3, with 15 bases aligning to TRBD2. The CDR3 consists of 18 residues. Germline assignment: CDR1 SEHNR and CDR2 FQNEAQ (reference sequence). The trim removed 1 base at V and 2 bases at J, leaving 4 bases unmatched. CDR3: CASSLGTSGGVDTDTQYF. In nucleotides, the CDR3 is TGTGCCAGCAGCTTAGGGACTAGCGGGGGGGTCGACACAGATACGCAGTATTTT.

CDR3 sequence reads: CASSLEGAQYNEQFF. CDR3 DNA sequence: TGCGCCAGCAGCTTAGAAGGGGCCCAATACAATGAGCAGTTCTTC. This rearrangement joins TRBV5-1 to TRBJ2-1, with a tentative D call TRBD1 (5 bases). With 2 bases removed from V and 4 bases from J, the gap between germline ends came to 13 bases. This CDR3 region has 15 residues. Germline CDR1 reads SGHRS; CDR2 reads YFSETQ.

The chain recombines TRBV7-8 with TRBJ2-3; the D gene could be TRBD1 or TRBD2 (6 bases each). CDR1 SGHVS and CDR2 FQNEAQ come from the germline V gene. CDR3 length equals 14 residues. Between the trimmed V and J ends, which lost 5 bases and 14 bases, there was a span of 23 bases. CDR3 sequence (DNA): TGTGCCAGCAGCCGAGGGGGACCTAGCGATTTGCCGTATTTT. As protein: CASSRGGPSDLPYF.

This sequence joins TRBV5-1 and TRBJ2-7; maybe TRBD2 (5 bases). Trimming removed 0 bases at V and 7 bases at J, with 26 bases between. Germline assignment: CDR1 SGHRS and CDR2 YFSETQ. There are 18 residues in the CDR3. The CDR3 nucleotides are TGCGCCAGCAGCTTGGGGGTACGAGGTATCGGGGTTGAAGATGAGCAGTACTTC. Protein: CASSLGVRGIGVEDEQYF.

The V and J genes are TRBV5-1 and TRBJ1-3; no clear D gene. The CDR3 consists of 15 residues. Germline loops: CDR1 SGHRS, CDR2 YFSETQ. Trimming removed 4 bases at V and 3 bases at J, with 14 bases between. CDR3 loop: CASSPLGVSGNTIYF. The DNA for the CDR3 is TGCGCCAGCAGCCCCTTGGGAGTAAGTGGAAACACCATATATTTT.

This chain links TRBV4-1 with TRBJ2-1; TRBD2 agrees at 8 bases. The CDR3 is 16 amino acids. CDR1 is MGHRA and CDR2 is YSYEKL in the germline V gene. V lost 2 bases, J lost 8 bases, and 11 bases stayed unmatched. CDR3 protein: CASSQPRLAKWDEQFF. The CDR3 DNA reads TGCGCCAGCAGCCAACCCCGACTAGCGAAGTGGGATGAGCAGTTCTTC.

V is TRBV7-2 and J is TRBJ2-5; TRBD2 might be the D (5 bases). The V gene's germline CDR1 is SGHTA and CDR2 FQGNSA. The CDR3 contains 12 residues. Trimming removed 3 bases from V and 5 bases from J, with 7 bases in between. CDR3 sequence reads: CASSFRGETQYF. The CDR3 region has the DNA TGTGCCAGCAGCTTTAGAGGGGAGACCCAGTACTTC.

The rearrangement links TRBV24-1 to TRBJ2-3; 8 bases are a match to TRBD1. The V gene end was trimmed by 3 bases and the J gene end by 2 bases; junction bases not matched to a gene: 6. Germline loops: CDR1 KGHDR, CDR2 SFDVKD. This CDR3 has 16 amino acids. The CDR3 DNA follows: TGTGCCACCAGTGATCCCGGGACAGGATTCACAGATACGCAGTATTTT. Translated, it gives CATSDPGTGFTDTQYF.

The chain employs TRBV11-3 and TRBJ2-1; possible D gene TRBD1, 6 bases. Germline loops: CDR1 SGHNT, CDR2 YENEEA. The CDR3 contains 16 residues. V was trimmed by 3 bases and J by 4 bases, leaving 16 bases between them. The CDR3 here is CASSFGGPALYNEQFF. The CDR3 nucleotides read TGTGCCAGCAGCTTTGGGGGCCCAGCCTTATACAATGAGCAGTTCTTC.

The gene calls are TRBV4-3 and TRBJ2-1; D might be TRBD1 (5 bases). Trimming left V 2 bases short and J 8 bases short, with 13 bases between. Germline CDR1 is LGHNA and CDR2 is YSLEER. The CDR3 is 14 amino acids. CDR3 coding DNA: TGCGCCAGCAGCCAATCCCTAGGGGCAGATGAGCAGTTCTTC. Amino acid sequence: CASSQSLGADEQFF.

V and J are TRBV6-5 and TRBJ1-3; D is unresolved. Germline CDR1 and CDR2: MNHEY and SVGAGI. Trimming removed 7 bases at V and 1 base at J, with 14 bases between. The CDR3 runs 15 residues. This CDR3 is CASKIGSPSGNTIYF. The DNA of the CDR3 is TGTGCCAGCAAGATCGGGAGCCCTTCTGGAAACACCATATATTTT.

This CDR3 is CATSDSHRGPPTQETQYF. CDR3 sequence (DNA): TGTGCCACCAGTGATTCGCACAGGGGGCCCCCAACGCAAGAGACCCAGTACTTC. V and J are TRBV24-1 and TRBJ2-5; 9 nucleotides align to TRBD1. The V segment lost 2 bases and the J segment 2 bases; nucleotides outside the gene matches: 11. Germline CDR1 KGHDR, CDR2 SFDVKD. The CDR3 is 18 residues long.

V gene TRBV11-2 combines with J gene TRBJ2-7, with a tentative D call TRBD2 (6 bases). Germline V gene data show CDR1 as SGHAT and CDR2 as FQNNGV. This CDR3 is built from 15 residues. V lost 1 base and J 4 bases, leaving 14 bases between the germline ends. CDR3 sequence reads: CASSLGFSGSYEQYF. In DNA, the CDR3 is TGTGCCAGCAGCTTAGGGTTTAGCGGTTCTTACGAGCAGTACTTC.

The table lists this clone with a few counts. The rearrangement links TRBV28 to TRBJ2-5; D remains ambiguous. This CDR3 is built from 11 residues. Germline V gene sequence: CDR1 MDHEN, CDR2 SYDVKM. V shed 5 bases and J shed 5 bases, with 6 bases lying between them. CDR3 nucleotides: TGTGCCAGCAGTCCCTTCGAGACCCAGTACTTC. Protein: CASSPFETQYF.